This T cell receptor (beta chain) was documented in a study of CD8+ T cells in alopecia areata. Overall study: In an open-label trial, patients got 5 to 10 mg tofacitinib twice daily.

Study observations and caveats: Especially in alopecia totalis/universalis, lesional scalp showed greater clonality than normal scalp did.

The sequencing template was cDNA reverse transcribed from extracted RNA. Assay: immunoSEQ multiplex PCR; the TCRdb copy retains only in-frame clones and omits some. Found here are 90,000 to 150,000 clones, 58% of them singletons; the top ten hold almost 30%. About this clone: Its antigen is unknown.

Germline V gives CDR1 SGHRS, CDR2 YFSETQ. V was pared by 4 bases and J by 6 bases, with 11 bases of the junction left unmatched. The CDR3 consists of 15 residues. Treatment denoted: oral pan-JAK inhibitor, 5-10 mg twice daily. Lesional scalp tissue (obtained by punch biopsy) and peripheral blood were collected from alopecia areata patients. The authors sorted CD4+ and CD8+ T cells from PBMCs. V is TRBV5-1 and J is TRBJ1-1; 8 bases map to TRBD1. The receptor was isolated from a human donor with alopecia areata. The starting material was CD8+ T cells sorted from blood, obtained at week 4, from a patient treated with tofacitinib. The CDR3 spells CASSPIQGARSEAFF. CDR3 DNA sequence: TGCGCCAGCAGCCCCATCCAGGGGGCGAGGTCTGAAGCTTTCTTT.